A selection of T cell receptor beta chains follows, all from one sample in a study of cytomegalovirus exposure and HLA in healthy donors. Clones were sequenced by immunoSEQ multiplex PCR, and TCRdb holds only the in-frame ones, with some missing. Of some 260,000 clones in the sample, over 75% are singletons; the top ten hold approximately 12%. Sequenced sample: PBMCs. The receptors were sampled from a man younger than 35 in good health and CMV-seropositive. CDR3s include the opening cysteine and the closing phenylalanine or tryptophan. D genes are given only for firm matches. Size is stated for part of the rows, as once, few or many counts, or as a class when the clone is expanded.

TRBJ1-3 | . | . | TRBV5-1 | CASSLAGHNSGNTIYF | TGCGCCAGCAGCTTGGCCGGGCATAACTCTGGAAACACCATATATTTT
TRBJ2-7 | TRBD2 | . | TRBV5-4 | CASSPGGSGSYEQYF | TGTGCCAGCAGCCCTGGAGGAAGCGGGAGTTACGAGCAGTACTTC
TRBJ2-5 | . | . | TRBV7-2 | CASSLGPGGAETQYF | TGTGCCAGCAGCTTAGGTCCGGGTGGGGCCGAGACCCAGTACTTC
TRBJ2-5 | TRBD2 | . | TRBV4-2 | CASSPGLAGSGATQYF | TGTGCCAGCAGCCCCGGACTAGCGGGGAGCGGAGCGACCCAGTACTTC
TRBJ2-7 | TRBD1 | . | TRBV9 | CASSVGSRTGVHEQYF | TGTGCCAGCAGCGTAGGAAGTAGGACAGGAGTCCACGAGCAGTACTTC
TRBJ2-7 | . | . | TRBV13 | CASSTTGPSYEQYF | TGTGCCAGCAGCACGACGGGGCCGTCGTACGAGCAGTACTTC
TRBJ1-5 | . | . | TRBV28 | CASLGAGAYNQPQHF | TGTGCCAGTCTGGGGGCAGGGGCTTACAATCAGCCCCAGCATTTT
TRBJ2-1 | . | once | TRBV4-2 | CASSQARTYEQFF | TGTGCCAGCAGCCAGGCTAGAACGTATGAGCAGTTCTTC
TRBJ2-6 | . | . | TRBV29-1 | CSVEVVGVESGANVLTF | TGCAGCGTTGAAGTAGTGGGTGTTGAGTCTGGGGCCAACGTCCTGACTTTC
TRBJ2-4 | . | . | TRBV19 | CASSIGVWENIQYF | TGTGCCAGTAGTATTGGAGTTTGGGAGAACATTCAGTACTTC
TRBJ2-7 | . | . | TRBV7-2 | CASSRLGYEQYF | TGTGCCAGCAGCAGGCTGGGGTACGAGCAGTACTTC
TRBJ2-1 | . | . | TRBV14 | CASSQDGVLFYNEQFF | TGTGCCAGCAGCCAAGATGGCGTTCTGTTCTACAATGAGCAGTTCTTC
TRBJ1-2 | . | . | TRBV29-1 | CSVDRTPYGYTF | TGCAGCGTCGACAGGACCCCCTATGGCTACACCTTC
TRBJ2-5 | . | . | TRBV15 | CATSRDGLAGTVTQYF | TGTGCCACCAGCAGAGATGGGCTTGCGGGAACCGTGACCCAGTACTTC
TRBJ2-1 | TRBD2 | . | TRBV11-2 | CASSRTSGSHNEQFF | TGTGCCAGCAGCCGGACTAGCGGGAGCCACAATGAGCAGTTCTTC
TRBJ1-1 | TRBD1 | few | TRBV6-5 | CASRPTGMVPEAFF | TGTGCCAGCAGGCCGACAGGGATGGTCCCTGAAGCTTTCTTT
TRBJ1-5 | . | . | TRBV5-8 | CASSWDSNQPQHF | TGTGCCAGCAGCTGGGACAGCAATCAGCCCCAGCATTTT
TRBJ1-2 | TRBD1 | . | TRBV7-9 | CASSLVAGQLGSYGYTF | TGTGCCAGCAGCTTAGTGGCGGGACAGCTTGGCTCCTATGGCTACACCTTC
TRBJ2-6 | TRBD1 | . | TRBV4-1 | CASSQGGTGNDVLTF | TGCGCCAGCAGCCAAGGCGGGACAGGGAATGACGTCCTGACTTTC
TRBJ2-2 | . | . | TRBV6-5 | CASSRRGLGELFF | TGTGCCAGCAGTCGGAGGGGGCTTGGGGAGCTGTTTTTT
TRBJ2-7 | . | . | TRBV7-2 | CASSLVGEGYEQYF | TGTGCCAGCAGCTTAGTCGGAGAGGGCTACGAGCAGTACTTC
TRBJ1-3 | . | . | TRBV11-2 | CASSTGSGNTIYF | TGTGCCAGCAGTACCGGCTCTGGAAACACCATATATTTT
TRBJ2-5 | . | . | TRBV6-5 | CASSYFPGRAAETQYF | TGTGCCAGCAGTTACTTTCCGGGACGGGCCGCAGAGACCCAGTACTTC
TRBJ2-1 | TRBD2 | few | TRBV5-1 | CASSPGTSRNEQFF | TGCGCCAGCAGCCCCGGGACTAGCCGGAATGAGCAGTTCTTC
TRBJ1-1 | . | few | TRBV11-2 | CASSLEQSRAFF | TGTGCCAGCAGCTTAGAACAGTCTCGAGCTTTCTTT
TRBJ1-2 | TRBD1 | . | TRBV10-3 | CAISVQQGADGYTF | TGTGCCATCAGTGTCCAACAGGGGGCAGATGGCTACACCTTC
TRBJ1-2 | . | few | TRBV14 | CASSHVTGFAGYTF | TGTGCCAGCAGCCATGTAACGGGCTTCGCTGGCTACACCTTC
TRBJ2-7 | TRBD2 | . | TRBV5-5 | CASSQGTSGSHYEQYF | TGTGCCAGCAGCCAAGGGACTAGCGGGAGTCACTACGAGCAGTACTTC
TRBJ1-1 | . | . | TRBV9 | CASSVGPEAFF | TGTGCCAGCAGCGTAGGTCCTGAAGCTTTCTTT
TRBJ2-1 | . | . | TRBV28 | CASSFYNEQFF | TGTGCCAGCAGTTTTTACAATGAGCAGTTCTTC
TRBJ2-2 | . | . | TRBV30 | CAWSARVTGELFF | TGTGCCTGGAGTGCCAGGGTTACCGGGGAGCTGTTTTTT
TRBJ2-7 | TRBD2 | . | TRBV4-1 | CASSQVSGSNYEQYF | TGCGCCAGCAGCCAAGTGAGCGGGAGCAACTACGAGCAGTACTTC
TRBJ2-2 | TRBD1 | . | TRBV19 | CASTAQTGVGELFF | TGTGCCAGTACTGCCCAGACAGGGGTCGGGGAGCTGTTTTTT
TRBJ1-1 | . | . | TRBV4-1 | CASSQGVSDTDPRYLNTEAFF | TGCGCCAGCAGCCAAGGGGTCTCGGATACCGACCCGAGGTACCTGAACACTGAAGCTTTCTTT
TRBJ2-3 | TRBD2 | . | TRBV14 | CASSPRLAGLTDTQYF | TGTGCCAGCAGCCCCCGACTAGCGGGACTCACAGATACGCAGTATTTT
TRBJ2-5 | . | . | TRBV10-3 | CAISESGKETQYF | TGTGCCATCAGTGAGTCGGGTAAAGAGACCCAGTACTTC